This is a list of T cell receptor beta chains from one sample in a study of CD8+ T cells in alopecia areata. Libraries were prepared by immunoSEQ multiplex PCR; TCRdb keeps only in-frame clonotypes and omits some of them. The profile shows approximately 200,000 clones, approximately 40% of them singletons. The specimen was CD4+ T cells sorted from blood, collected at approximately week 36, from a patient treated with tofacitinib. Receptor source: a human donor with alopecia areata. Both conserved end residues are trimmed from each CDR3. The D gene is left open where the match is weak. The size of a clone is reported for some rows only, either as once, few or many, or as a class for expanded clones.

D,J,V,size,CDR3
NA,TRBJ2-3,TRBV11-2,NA,ASSLLLDTQY
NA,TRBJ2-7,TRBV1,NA,TSSRGKGEQY
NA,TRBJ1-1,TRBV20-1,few,SAGRVAF
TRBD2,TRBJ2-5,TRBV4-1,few,ASSNRGGEETQY
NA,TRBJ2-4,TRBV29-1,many,SATGNIQY
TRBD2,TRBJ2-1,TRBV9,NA,ASSATVGTKSNEQF
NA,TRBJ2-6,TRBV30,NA,AWSGLLIAPLGANVLT
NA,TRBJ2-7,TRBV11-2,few,ASSLSSSWAVSYEQY
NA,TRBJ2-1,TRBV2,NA,ASSEERPAYNEQF
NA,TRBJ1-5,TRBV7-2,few,ASSQESDQPQH
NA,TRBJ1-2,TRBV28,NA,ASSLVRPAGRGPPRSGYT
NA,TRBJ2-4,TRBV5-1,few,ASSLVAGVQNIQY
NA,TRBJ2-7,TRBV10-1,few,ATSLGGSYEQY
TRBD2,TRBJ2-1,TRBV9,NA,ASSVEASGISSEQF
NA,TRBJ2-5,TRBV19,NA,ASSPRDGETTQY
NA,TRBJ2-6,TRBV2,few,ASSRSSGANVLT
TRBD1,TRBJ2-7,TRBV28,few,ASSDRDRDSYEQY
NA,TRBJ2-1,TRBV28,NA,ACKSGTGSYNEQF
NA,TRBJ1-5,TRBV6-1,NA,ASSPQADRQPQH
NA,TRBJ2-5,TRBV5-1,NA,ASSSTLETQY
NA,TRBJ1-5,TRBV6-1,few,ASGYSPYSNQPQH
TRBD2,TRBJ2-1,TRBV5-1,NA,ASSSGLAGNNEQF
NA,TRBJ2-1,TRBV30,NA,AWRRRVSYNEQF
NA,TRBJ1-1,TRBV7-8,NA,ASSSAGINTEAF
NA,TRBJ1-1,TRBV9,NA,ASSVRTAGQAF
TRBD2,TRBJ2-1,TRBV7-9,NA,ASSVAGAKRNEQF
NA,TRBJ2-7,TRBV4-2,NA,ASSQGPDQGSYEQY
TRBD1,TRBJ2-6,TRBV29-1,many,SVGDSSGANVLT
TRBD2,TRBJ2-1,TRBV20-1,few,SARTSYEQF
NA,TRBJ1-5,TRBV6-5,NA,ATARGSNQPQH
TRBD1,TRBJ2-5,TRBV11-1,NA,ASSFGTGSQETQY
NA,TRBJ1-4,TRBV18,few,ASSLSFGATNEKLF
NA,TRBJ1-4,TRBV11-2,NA,ASSFDGKSNEKLF
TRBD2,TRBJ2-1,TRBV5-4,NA,ASTKTSGQYNEQF
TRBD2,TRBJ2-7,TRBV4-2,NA,ASSQVRASGDYEQY
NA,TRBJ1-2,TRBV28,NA,ASAILNYGYT
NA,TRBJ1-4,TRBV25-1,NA,ASSDMAGRGKLF
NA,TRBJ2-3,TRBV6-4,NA,ASRGDGDTQY
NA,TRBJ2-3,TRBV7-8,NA,ASSLADTQY
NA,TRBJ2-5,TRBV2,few,ASSLVTKETQY
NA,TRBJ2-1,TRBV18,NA,ASSPVRGNSYNEQF
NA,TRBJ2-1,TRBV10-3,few,AISETGNNQF
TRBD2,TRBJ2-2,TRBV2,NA,ASSRLAGLTGELF
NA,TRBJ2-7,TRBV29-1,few,SVDRDGSYEQY
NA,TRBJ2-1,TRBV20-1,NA,IPGSDEQF
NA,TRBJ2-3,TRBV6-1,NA,ASMTSGSTDTQY
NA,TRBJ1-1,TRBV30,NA,AWSVMAIGTEAF
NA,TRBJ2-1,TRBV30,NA,AWSARRRTSNEQF
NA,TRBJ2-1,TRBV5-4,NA,ASSLVTSYNEQF
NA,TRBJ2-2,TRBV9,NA,ASSVNRGFGELF
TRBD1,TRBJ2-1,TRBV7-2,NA,ASSPATGGVNNEQF
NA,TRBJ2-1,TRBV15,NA,ATGAPSSYNEQF
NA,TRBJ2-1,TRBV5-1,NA,ASSKSKSRSHNEQF
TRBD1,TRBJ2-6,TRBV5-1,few,ASSFPGQAAGANVLT
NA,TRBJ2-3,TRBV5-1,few,ASSLGLASFTDTQY